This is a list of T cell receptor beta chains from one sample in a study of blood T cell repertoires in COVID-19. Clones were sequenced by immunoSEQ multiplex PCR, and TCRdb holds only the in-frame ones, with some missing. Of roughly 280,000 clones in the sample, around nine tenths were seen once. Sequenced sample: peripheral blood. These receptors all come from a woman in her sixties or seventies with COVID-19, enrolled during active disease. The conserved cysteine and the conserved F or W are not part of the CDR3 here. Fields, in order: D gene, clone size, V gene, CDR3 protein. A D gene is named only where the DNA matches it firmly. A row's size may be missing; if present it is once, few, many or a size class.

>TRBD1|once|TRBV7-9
ASSSTFRGNYEQY
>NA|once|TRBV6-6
ASSFPGDSGNTIY
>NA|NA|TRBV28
ATDALGSSYEQY
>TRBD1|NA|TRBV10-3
ASSNRGALVGANVLT
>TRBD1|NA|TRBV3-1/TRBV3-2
ASSQGLGQGAREQY
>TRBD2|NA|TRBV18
ASSGTSGTELTGELF
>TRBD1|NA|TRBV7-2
ASSLRTGVSNSPLH
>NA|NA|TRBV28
ASTNLRGYEKLF
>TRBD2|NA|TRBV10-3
AIRGLGMYNEQF
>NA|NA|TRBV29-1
SAWGVRSYEQY
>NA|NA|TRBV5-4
ASSAGWQNQPQH
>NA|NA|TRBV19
ASRYVGVTDNQPQH
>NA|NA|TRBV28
ASIGVPTYTGELF
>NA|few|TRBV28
ASSKRTVYEAF
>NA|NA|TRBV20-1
SASLSQGQY
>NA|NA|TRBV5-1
ASSAGRGEQY
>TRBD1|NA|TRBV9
ASSMRTGGTPGANVLT
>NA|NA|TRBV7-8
ASSRDSRGAETQY
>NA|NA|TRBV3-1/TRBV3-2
ASSQVRGDSPLH
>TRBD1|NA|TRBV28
ASSLPPGGAF
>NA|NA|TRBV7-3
ASRTQGNTEAF
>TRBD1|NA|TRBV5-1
ASSRSGTGGTSGGYT
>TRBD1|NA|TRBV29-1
SVVEWQGDGYT
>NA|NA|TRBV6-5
ASQREANSPLH
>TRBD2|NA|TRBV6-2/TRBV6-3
ASSYNPSGRANTIYEQY
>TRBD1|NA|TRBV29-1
SVGTGFEEQF
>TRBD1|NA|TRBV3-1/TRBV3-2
ASSPRDRGEAF